The clone carrying this TCR beta chain was recorded a few times. Its antigen is as yet unknown. This entry belongs to a study of vaccination effects on CD4 cells after COVID-19. For the study at large: Researchers obtained post-vaccine samples at a median of 72 days past the second dose.

General study findings and limits: Infection- and vaccine-induced clones contracted markedly late after vaccination.

Measured with immunoSEQ multiplex PCR; TCRdb has only the in-frame clones, and not every one. The sample lists 72,000 or so clones; around two thirds were seen once. Germline CDR1 LGHDT, CDR2 YNNKEL (reference sequence). This CDR3 is 17 amino acids long. V was clipped by 4 bases and J by 5 bases, with 21 bases between them. The culture ran for 10 days before CD4+ T cells were isolated. Either the mRNA-1273 or the BNT162b2 vaccine was given to participants as two doses. Each vaccine recipient was nucleocapsid antibody negative and had no prior SARS-CoV-2 infection. Half-medium changes using IL-2 medium occurred on days 3 and 7.

The TCR sequence derives from a human donor who received a COVID-19 vaccine. The sample consisted of CD4+ T cells from PBMCs cultured without peptide, taken after COVID-19 vaccination. V and J are TRBV3-1 (or the pseudogene TRBV3-2) and TRBJ2-4, with D possibly being TRBD1 or TRBD2 (6 bases each). The CDR3 loop reads CASSRSEGTGGQNIQYF. CDR3 coding DNA: TGTGCCAGCAGCCGGTCTGAGGGCACCGGGGGCCAAAACATTCAGTACTTC.